This TCR beta chain was identified during a study of sequential checkpoint blockade in melanoma. Germline values: CDR1 SNHLY, CDR2 FYNNEI. This CDR3 is 14 amino acids long. Produced via immunoSEQ multiplex PCR; TCRdb's table is partial and in-frame only. The table shows fewer than 7,000 clones, with roughly 55% occurring only once. For this clone: Compared with germline, one end of the junction differs, possibly owing to a read error.

Treatment in this sample: randomized to nivolumab then ipilimumab (arm A) or the reverse (arm B). The TCR originated in a human donor with melanoma. V and J are TRBV2 and TRBJ1-4, with 7 bases identical to TRBD1. The sequences come from CD8+ T cells sorted from blood (inferred from file names), collected from a patient given nivolumab and ipilimumab in sequence. The chain's CDR3 is CASSGDSYNDKLFF. In nucleotides, the CDR3 is TGTGCCAGCAGCGGGGACAGTTATAATGACAAACTGTTTTTT. Complete variable domain (other parts from reference TRBV2 and TRBJ1-4): EPEVTQTPSHQVTQMGQEVILRCVPISNHLYFYWYRQILGQKVEFLVSFYNNEISEKSEIFDDQFSVERPDGSNFTLKIRSTKLEDSAMYFCASSGDSYNDKLFFGSGTQLSVL.